These 22 T cell receptor beta chains came from one sample sequenced in a study of identical twins (dated by TCRdb to about 2016). The library was built by means of 5' RACE. TCRdb lists the instrument as Illumina HiSeq 2000. TCRdb applied fastp at Q25 and MiXCR to the public reads, then kept only in-frame beta chains. Rows are unified per CDR3 protein, each entry keeping the most common DNA and genes. This sample comprises around 490,000 distinct CDR3 sequences, over 11% of them detected only once. Jointly, the top ten make up approximately 1% of the sample. These data were also filed under a second study, of yellow fever vaccine responses in identical twins.

Sequences were obtained from CD4+ T cells sorted from blood. The receptors originated from a woman aged 18-29 years in good health.

This clonotype was observed a few times. The chain carries TRBV5-1 and TRBJ2-7, with 12 bases fitting TRBD1. With V trimmed by 6 bases and J by 5 bases, 6 bases remained unmatched. The CDR3 runs 14 residues. Germline CDR1 SGHRS, CDR2 YFSETQ. CDR3 DNA sequence: TGCGCCAGCACTAAGGGGACAGGGGGCAACGAGCAGTACTTC. This translates into CASTKGTGGNEQYF.

The chain is built from TRBV13 and TRBJ2-3, with 12 positions matching TRBD2. The J segment lost 4 bases and the V segment lost 5 bases, leaving 7 bases of the junction unmatched. From germline, CDR1 is PRHDT and CDR2 FYEKMQ (reference sequence). This CDR3 region has 16 residues. The CDR3 nucleotides are TGTGCCAGCAGCGCCTCGACTAGCGGGAGATCAGATACGCAGTATTTT. It yields the protein CASSASTSGRSDTQYF.

On this clonotype itself: A read error may account for a junction end that differs from germline. The gene calls are TRBV28 and TRBJ1-2; 8 bases are a match to TRBD1. This CDR3 has 13 residues. The germline CDR1 and CDR2 sequences are MDHEN and SYDVKM. The CDR3 here is CASSPLRDRLFAF. In DNA, the CDR3 is TGTGCCAGCAGTCCCCTCCGGGACAGGTTGTTTGCCTTC.

This clonotype turned up a few times. The chain is built from TRBV23-1 and TRBJ2-5; D is unresolved. TRBV23-1 has ORF status, its function being uncertain. V lost 8 bases and J 3 bases, leaving 10 bases between the germline ends. The CDR3 is made up of 12 amino acids. CDR3 sequence reads: CASSFQKETQYF. The CDR3 nucleotides read TGCGCCAGCTCGTTCCAGAAAGAGACCCAGTACTTC.

The J gene is TRBJ2-1, the V gene TRBV4-1; 7 bases map to TRBD1. The CDR3 is 15 amino acids. Losses at the gene ends were 4 bases for V and 5 bases for J; bases not matched to a gene: 8. CDR1 is MGHRA, CDR2 YSYEKL, per germline. CDR3 sequence: CASSRVGQRNNEQFF. The CDR3 DNA follows: TGCGCCAGCAGCCGCGTGGGACAGAGAAACAATGAGCAGTTCTTC.

The chain joins TRBV7-9 to TRBJ1-3; 8 bases map to TRBD1. Per germline, CDR1 SEHNR and CDR2 FQNEAQ (reference sequence). J lost 2 bases, V lost 5 bases, and 8 bases had no gene match. The CDR3 is made up of 16 amino acids. The CDR3 DNA is TGTGCCAGCAGCATAGACCTGACAGGGGCTGGAAACACCATATATTTT. Translated: CASSIDLTGAGNTIYF.

This clonotype has more than one count but fewer than ten. The rearrangement uses TRBV20-1 and TRBJ2-4, with D maybe TRBD2 (6 bases). Trimming took off 0 bases at V and 1 base at J, with 16 bases between the two ends. In germline, CDR1 is DFQATT, CDR2 SNEGSKA (reference sequence). The CDR3 loop spans 17 amino acids. CDR3 loop: CSARDQLALLAKNIQYF. The CDR3 DNA sequence: TGCAGTGCTAGAGACCAACTAGCTCTTCTCGCCAAAAACATTCAGTACTTC.

The chain recombines TRBV7-9 with TRBJ2-3; D gene ambiguous. Germline V gives CDR1 SEHNR, CDR2 FQNEAQ (reference sequence). The CDR3 has 16 amino acids. The V and J ends lost 5 bases and 7 bases respectively, with 22 bases between them. The chain's CDR3 is CASSQSSVIPGNTQYF. CDR3 DNA: TGTGCCAGCAGCCAAAGCAGCGTGATCCCCGGAAATACGCAGTATTTT.

The V gene is TRBV10-2, the J gene TRBJ2-7; D is possibly TRBD2 (5 bases). CDR3 length equals 13 residues. Trimming cost V 5 bases and J 2 bases, with 10 bases left between them. The V gene's germline CDR1 is WSHSY and CDR2 SAAADI. CDR3: CASSLTTTYEQYF. CDR3 nucleotides: TGCGCCAGCAGTTTGACTACTACCTACGAGCAGTACTTC.

The gene calls are TRBV7-9 and TRBJ2-2, with no clear D. CDR3 length equals 14 residues. The V gene's germline CDR1 is SEHNR and CDR2 FQNEAQ (reference sequence). Trimming removed 5 bases from V and 7 bases from J, with 14 bases in between. The CDR3 DNA sequence: TGTGCCAGCAGCAGGTCCGCGAGAATCGGGGAGCTGTTTTTT. This encodes CASSRSARIGELFF. Based on the CDR3 plus reference TRBV7-9 and TRBJ2-2, the full variable domain is DTGVSQNPRHKITKRGQNVTFRCDPISEHNRLYWYRQTLGQGPEFLTYFQNEAQLEKSRLLSDRFSAERPKGSFSTLEIQRTEQGDSAMYLCASSRSARIGELFFGEGSRLTVL.

This chain joins TRBV5-6 and TRBJ2-3; possible D gene TRBD2, 6 bases. The CDR3 has 19 residues. Per the germline V gene, CDR1 is SGHDT and CDR2 is YYEEEE. Trimming cost V 3 bases and J 0 bases, with 23 bases left between them. For the CDR3, the DNA is TGTGCCAGCAGCTCCGCCCAGCATCGATTAGCGGCTAGCACAGATACGCAGTATTTT. Its translation: CASSSAQHRLAASTDTQYF.

In this sample, this clonotype turned up many times. The rearrangement uses TRBV24-1 and TRBJ2-1; D might be TRBD2 (6 bases). Germline assignment: CDR1 KGHDR and CDR2 SFDVKD. The V gene lost 4 bases and the J gene lost 5 bases, with 20 bases spanning the gap. The CDR3 extends over 17 amino acids. CDR3 residues: CATSEHRRGTGNNEQFF. DNA for the CDR3: TGTGCCACCAGTGAACACCGCCGGGGGACTGGCAACAATGAGCAGTTCTTC.

This clonotype was picked up many times. The chain couples TRBV20-1 to TRBJ2-7; TRBD1 agrees at 9 bases. CDR3 size: 16 residues. CDR1 DFQATT and CDR2 SNEGSKA come from the germline V gene (reference sequence). V was clipped by 2 bases and J by 0 bases; unmatched bases: 8. The CDR3 spells CSARPITGGLSYEQYF. CDR3 nucleotides: TGCAGTGCTAGACCCATCACAGGGGGCCTCTCCTACGAGCAGTACTTC.

The chain has TRBV20-1 and TRBJ2-6, with a tentative D call TRBD1 (6 bases). The V gene's germline CDR1 is DFQATT and CDR2 SNEGSKA (reference sequence). The CDR3 extends over 13 amino acids. The CDR3 DNA is TGCACTTACAGGGTGCCCGGGGCCAACGTCCTGACTTTC. It encodes CTYRVPGANVLTF.

The rearrangement uses TRBV20-1 and TRBJ2-3; a possible D gene is TRBD2 (6 bases). Trimming removed 4 bases from V and 6 bases from J, with 8 bases in between. CDR3 length: 11 amino acids. CDR1 DFQATT and CDR2 SNEGSKA come from the germline V gene (reference sequence). Written as DNA, the CDR3 is TGCAGTGCTACGGACTATGATACGCAGTATTTT. Protein: CSATDYDTQYF.

This sequence joins TRBV10-3 and TRBJ2-1; 8 bases align to TRBD2. CDR3 length: 15 amino acids. Per the germline V gene, CDR1 is ENHRY and CDR2 is SYGVKD. V lost 4 bases, J lost 0 bases, and 2 bases stayed unmatched. Written as DNA, the CDR3 is TGTGCCATCAGTGTGCGGGGGGCCTCCTACAATGAGCAGTTCTTC. It codes for CAISVRGASYNEQFF.

The chain couples TRBV7-2 to TRBJ2-5; 9 bases align to TRBD1. The CDR3 extends over 14 amino acids. Germline V gives CDR1 SGHTA, CDR2 FQGNSA. Trimming removed 3 bases from V and 5 bases from J; junction bases left unmatched: 4. The CDR3 bases are TGTGCCAGCAGCTTTGACAGGGGGGTTGAGACCCAGTACTTC. It encodes CASSFDRGVETQYF.

The chain uses TRBV30 and TRBJ2-5, with TRBD1 as a possible D gene (5 bases). Germline CDR1 reads GTSNPN; CDR2 reads SVGIG (reference sequence). CDR3 length: 12 residues. V lost 0 bases, J lost 4 bases, and 6 bases lay in between. The CDR3 DNA reads TGTGCCTGGAGTGTGCAGGGAGAGACCCAGTACTTC. Amino acids: CAWSVQGETQYF. Full variable domain (rest looked up from reference TRBV30 and TRBJ2-5): SQTIHQWPATLVQPVGSPLSLECTVEGTSNPNLYWYRQAAGRGLQLLFYSVGIGQISSEVPQNLSASRPQDRQFILSSKKLLLSDSGFYLCAWSVQGETQYFGPGTRLLVL.

This clonotype was counted a few times. This chain uses TRBV7-6 with TRBJ2-1; possibly TRBD1 for D (6 bases). V shed 5 bases and J shed 4 bases, with 12 bases lying between them. This CDR3 contains 14 residues. Germline CDR1 and CDR2: SGHVS and FNYEAQ. CDR3 residues: CASSRAGQYNEQFF. The CDR3 DNA is TGTGCCAGCAGCAGAGCAGGACAGTACAATGAGCAGTTCTTC.

The table lists this clonotype with a few counts. CDR3 sequence (DNA): TGTGCCACCCAGAGTAGCGGGAGTGGCGGTGACGAGCAGTACTTC. Its protein product is CATQSSGSGGDEQYF. The chain joins TRBV10-3 to TRBJ2-7, with TRBD2 matching over 9 bases. CDR1 is ENHRY, CDR2 SYGVKD, per germline. V lost 10 bases and J lost 5; bases outside the gene matches: 15. The CDR3 is 15 amino acids.

The count of this clonotype is one. The rearrangement links TRBV5-1 to TRBJ2-3; TRBD2 agrees at 13 bases. Germline trimming cut 1 base from V and 3 bases from J; bases unmatched to any gene: 2. Looked up from germline, CDR1 is SGHRS and CDR2 is YFSETQ. This CDR3 is built from 16 residues. The CDR3 region has the DNA TGCGCCAGCAGCTTGAGGACTAGCGGGGGAACAGATACGCAGTATTTT. Amino acid sequence: CASSLRTSGGTDTQYF.

The CDR3 spells CASSFSGGASNEQFF. The CDR3 region has the DNA TGTGCCAGCAGCTTTAGCGGGGGGGCGTCCAATGAGCAGTTCTTC. The chain carries TRBV11-3 and TRBJ2-1, with 11 bases identical to TRBD2. From germline, CDR1 is SGHNT and CDR2 YENEEA. The CDR3 is made up of 15 amino acids. J lost 6 bases, V lost 3 bases, and 4 bases had no gene match.